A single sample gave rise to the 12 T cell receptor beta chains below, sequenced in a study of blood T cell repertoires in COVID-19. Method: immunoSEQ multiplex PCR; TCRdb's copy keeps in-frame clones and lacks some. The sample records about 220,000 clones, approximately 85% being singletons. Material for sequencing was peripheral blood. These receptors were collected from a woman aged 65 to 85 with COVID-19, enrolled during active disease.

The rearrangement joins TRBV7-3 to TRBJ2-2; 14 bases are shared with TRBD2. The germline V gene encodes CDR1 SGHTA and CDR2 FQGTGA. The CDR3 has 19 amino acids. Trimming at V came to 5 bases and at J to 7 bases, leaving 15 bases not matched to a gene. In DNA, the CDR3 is TGTGCCAGCAGCCCTTGGGGGGGACTAGCGGGAGTGGTCGGCGGGGAGCTGTTTTTT. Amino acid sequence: CASSPWGGLAGVVGGELFF.

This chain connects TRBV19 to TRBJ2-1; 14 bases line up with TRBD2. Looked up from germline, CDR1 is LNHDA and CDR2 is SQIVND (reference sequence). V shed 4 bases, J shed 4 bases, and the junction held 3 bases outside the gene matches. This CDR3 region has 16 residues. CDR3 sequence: CASSTGTSGSYNEQFF. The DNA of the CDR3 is TGTGCCAGTAGTACCGGGACTAGCGGGAGTTACAATGAGCAGTTCTTC.

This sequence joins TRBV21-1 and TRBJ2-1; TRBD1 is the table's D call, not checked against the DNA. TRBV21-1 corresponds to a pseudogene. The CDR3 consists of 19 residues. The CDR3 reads CASSKLPGQGISGDNEQFF. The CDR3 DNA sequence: TGTGCCAGCAGCAAACTGCCGGGACAGGGAATCTCTGGCGACAATGAGCAGTTCTTC.

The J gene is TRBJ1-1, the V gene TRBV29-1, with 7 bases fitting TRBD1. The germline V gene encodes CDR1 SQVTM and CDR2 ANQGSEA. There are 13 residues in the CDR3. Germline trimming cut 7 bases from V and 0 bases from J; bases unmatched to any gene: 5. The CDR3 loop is CSALTGMNTEAFF. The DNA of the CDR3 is TGCAGCGCACTGACAGGGATGAACACTGAAGCTTTCTTT.

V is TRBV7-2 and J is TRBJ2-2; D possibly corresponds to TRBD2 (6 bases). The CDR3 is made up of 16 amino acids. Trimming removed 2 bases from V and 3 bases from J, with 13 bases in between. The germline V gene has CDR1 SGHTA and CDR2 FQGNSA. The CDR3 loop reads CASSLPSGDYTGELFF. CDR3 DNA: TGTGCCAGCAGCTTACCGTCGGGGGACTACACCGGGGAGCTGTTTTTT. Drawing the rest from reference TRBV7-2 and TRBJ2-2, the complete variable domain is GAGVSQSPSNKVTEKGKDVELRCDPISGHTALYWYRQSLGQGLEFLIYFQGNSAPDKSGLPSDRFSAERTGGSVSTLTIQRTQQEDSAVYLCASSLPSGDYTGELFFGEGSRLTVL.

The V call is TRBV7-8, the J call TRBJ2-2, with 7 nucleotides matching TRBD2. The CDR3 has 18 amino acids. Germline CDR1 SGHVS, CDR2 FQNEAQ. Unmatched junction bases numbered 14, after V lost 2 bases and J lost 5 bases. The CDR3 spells CASSLYLAFAGVTGELFF. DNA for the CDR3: TGTGCCAGCAGCTTATATTTGGCCTTCGCGGGAGTTACCGGGGAGCTGTTTTTT. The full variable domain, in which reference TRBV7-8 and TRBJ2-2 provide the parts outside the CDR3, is GAGVSQSPRYKVAKRGQDVALRCDPISGHVSLFWYQQALGQGPEFLTYFQNEAQLDKSGLPSDRFFAERPEGSVSTLKIQRTQQEDSAVYLCASSLYLAFAGVTGELFFGEGSRLTVL.

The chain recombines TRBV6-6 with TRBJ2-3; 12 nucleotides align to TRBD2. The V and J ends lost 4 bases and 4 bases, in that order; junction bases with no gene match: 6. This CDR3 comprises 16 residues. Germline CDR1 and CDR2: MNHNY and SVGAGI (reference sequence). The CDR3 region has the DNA TGTGCCAGCAGTTCCCCTCTAGCGGGGGGGCCAGATACGCAGTATTTT. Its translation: CASSSPLAGGPDTQYF.

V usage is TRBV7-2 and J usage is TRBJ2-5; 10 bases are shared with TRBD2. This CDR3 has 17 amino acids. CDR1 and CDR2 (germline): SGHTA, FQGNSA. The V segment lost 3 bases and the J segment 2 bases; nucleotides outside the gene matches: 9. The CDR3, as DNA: TGTGCCAGCAGCTTGGATCCAGCGGGGGGGCGTCAAGAGACCCAGTACTTC. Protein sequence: CASSLDPAGGRQETQYF.

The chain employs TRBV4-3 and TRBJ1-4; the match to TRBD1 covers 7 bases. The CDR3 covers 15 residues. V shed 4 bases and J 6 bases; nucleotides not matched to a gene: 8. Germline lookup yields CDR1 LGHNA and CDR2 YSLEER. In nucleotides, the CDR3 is TGCGCCAGCAGCCTACTGACAGGGTTTGATGAAAAACTGTTTTTT. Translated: CASSLLTGFDEKLFF.

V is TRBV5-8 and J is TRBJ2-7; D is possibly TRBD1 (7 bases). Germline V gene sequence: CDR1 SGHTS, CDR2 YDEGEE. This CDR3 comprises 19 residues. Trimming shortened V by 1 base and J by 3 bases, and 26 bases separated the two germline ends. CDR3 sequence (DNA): TGTGCCAGCAGCTTGATCCGACAGGGCCTTTTGGACTACGACTACGAGCAGTACTTC. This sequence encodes CASSLIRQGLLDYDYEQYF.

The CDR3 nucleotides read TGTGCCAGCAGCTTAGCGGGGCAGAAGAACACTGAAGCTTTCTTT. Translating it yields CASSLAGQKNTEAFF. The genes are TRBV7-8 and TRBJ1-1, with D tentatively TRBD1 (5 bases). This CDR3 has 15 residues. Trimming pared 0 bases from V and 1 base from J, leaving 9 bases between. Germline-derived CDR1 and CDR2 are SGHVS and FQNEAQ.

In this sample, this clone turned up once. CDR3 in amino acids: CASSLAASGGRSSYNEQFF. CDR3 coding DNA: TGCGCCAGCAGCTTGGCCGCTAGCGGGGGCCGGAGCTCCTACAATGAGCAGTTCTTC. This chain joins TRBV5-1 and TRBJ2-1; 10 bases agree with TRBD2. This CDR3 is built from 19 residues. V trimming: 0 bases; J trimming: 0 bases; junction bases outside the gene matches: 9. Germline-derived CDR1 and CDR2 are SGHRS and YFSETQ. The variable domain in full, completed from reference TRBV5-1 and TRBJ2-1, reads KAGVTQTPRYLIKTRGQQVTLSCSPISGHRSVSWYQQTPGQGLQFLFEYFSETQRNKGNFPGRFSGRQFSNSRSEMNVSTLELGDSALYLCASSLAASGGRSSYNEQFFGPGTRLTVL.